Presented here are 31 T cell receptor beta chains from one specimen sequenced in a study of blood T cell repertoires in COVID-19. Sequencing was performed with immunoSEQ multiplex PCR; in TCRdb, only in-frame clones are kept and a portion is missing. The sample yields approximately 230,000 clones, 70% to 85% seen once. Sample: PBMCs or T cells enriched from blood (not recorded which). The receptors originated from a man aged 40-49 years who had recovered from COVID-19.

The chain uses TRBV6-5 and TRBJ1-2; D is uncertain. The CDR3 consists of 12 residues. The germline V and J ends were trimmed by 4 bases and 8 bases, with 11 bases remaining between them. Germline V gene lookup returns CDR1 MNHEY and CDR2 SVGAGI. CDR3 nucleotides: TGTGCCAGCAGTTTCGGGGATGAAGGCTACACCTTC. Protein product: CASSFGDEGYTF.

The chain carries TRBV18 and TRBJ2-2, with 9 bases aligning to TRBD2. There are 16 residues in the CDR3. V trimming: 5 bases; J trimming: 7 bases; junction bases outside the gene matches: 11. Germline V gene data show CDR1 as KGHSH and CDR2 as LQKENI. The CDR3 nucleotides are TGTGCCAGCTCAAGCCTAGCGGGGACTCTTAGCGGGGAGCTGTTTTTT. Translating gives CASSSLAGTLSGELFF.

On this clone: Relative to the germline gene, one junction end is altered; a read error may explain this. The chain combines TRBV10-1 with TRBJ2-1; maybe TRBD2 (6 bases). The CDR3 totals 17 residues. Germline CDR1 is WNHNN and CDR2 is SYGVQD (reference sequence). DNA for the CDR3: TGCGCCAGCAGTGAAGGGCCCGGGGGACGGAGTTACACTGAGCAGTTCTTC. Translating gives CASSEGPGGRSYTEQFF.

The chain has TRBV19 and TRBJ1-2, with 10 bases that match TRBD1. Germline assignment: CDR1 LNHDA and CDR2 SQIVND (reference sequence). The CDR3 is made up of 14 amino acids. V lost 6 bases to trimming and J lost 5 bases; unmatched junction nucleotides: 6. The CDR3 sequence is CASRGTGVRYGYTF. The CDR3 DNA sequence: TGTGCCAGTAGGGGGACAGGGGTAAGGTATGGCTACACCTTC.

This chain connects TRBV7-8 to TRBJ1-2; D call uncertain. V was pared by 5 bases and J by 1 base, with 8 bases between. This CDR3 has 13 amino acids. Per the germline V gene, CDR1 is SGHVS and CDR2 is FQNEAQ. DNA of the CDR3: TGTGCCAGCAGCCCCGGGGTTAACTATGGCTACACCTTC. It specifies CASSPGVNYGYTF.

V is TRBV5-1 and J is TRBJ2-1; 7 nucleotides agree with TRBD1. The CDR3 sequence is 13 residues long. Per the germline V gene, CDR1 is SGHRS and CDR2 is YFSETQ. Trimming at V came to 0 bases and at J to 15 bases, leaving 9 bases not matched to a gene. The CDR3 reads CASSLVLGDSSFF. CDR3 nucleotides: TGCGCCAGCAGCTTGGTTCTAGGGGACAGCTCGTTCTTC.

The chain employs TRBV7-9 and TRBJ2-7, with D maybe TRBD2 (5 bases). Germline V lookup: CDR1 SEHNR, CDR2 FQNEAQ (reference sequence). The V end lost 6 bases, the J end lost 4 bases, and 10 bases lay between the germline ends. CDR3 length: 12 amino acids. The CDR3 region is CASSYGVYEQYF. CDR3 bases: TGTGCCAGCAGTTACGGGGTTTACGAGCAGTACTTC.

The table lists this clone with a count of one. V is TRBV3-1 (or the pseudogene TRBV3-2) and J is TRBJ2-7; 7 bases are a match to TRBD1. The CDR3 totals 14 residues. J lost 2 bases, V lost 3 bases, and 4 bases had no gene match. Germline CDR1 and CDR2: LGHDT and YNNKEL (reference sequence). In nucleotides, the CDR3 is TGTGCCAGCAGCCAGTACAGGGGTCCCTACGAGCAGTACTTC. Amino acids: CASSQYRGPYEQYF.

V and J are TRBV18 and TRBJ1-2; unclear D gene. Trimming cost V 6 bases and J 6 bases, with 14 bases left between them. This CDR3 region has 13 residues. The germline V gene has CDR1 KGHSH and CDR2 LQKENI. CDR3 in amino acids: CASSLNQRDGYTF. The CDR3 DNA reads as TGTGCCAGCTCCCTTAACCAGAGGGATGGCTACACCTTC.

The chain carries TRBV19 and TRBJ1-1; no firm D call. Germline loops: CDR1 LNHDA, CDR2 SQIVND (reference sequence). This CDR3 region has 14 residues. Trimming shortened V by 5 bases and J by 2 bases, and 12 bases separated the two germline ends. CDR3 DNA sequence: TGTGCCAGTAGTCAAGCCGCCACCAACACTGAAGCTTTCTTT. Encoded protein: CASSQAATNTEAFF.

This clone showed up just a few times. V gene TRBV19 combines with J gene TRBJ1-5; possible D gene TRBD1, 6 bases. Per germline, CDR1 LNHDA and CDR2 SQIVND (reference sequence). The CDR3 contains 18 residues. The ends were cut back, 1 base at V and 1 base at J, with 17 bases in the middle. The CDR3 sequence is CASSIVGGGMRSNQPQHF. The CDR3 DNA is TGTGCCAGTAGTATAGTAGGGGGGGGAATGCGGAGCAATCAGCCCCAGCATTTT. The variable domain in full, with the rest retrieved from reference TRBV19 and TRBJ1-5, is DGGITQSPKYLFRKEGQNVTLSCEQNLNHDAMYWYRQDPGQGLRLIYYSQIVNDFQKGDIAEGYSVSREKKESFPLTVTSAQKNPTAFYLCASSIVGGGMRSNQPQHFGDGTRLSIL.

CDR3 sequence reads: CASSPPGLANEQFF. The CDR3 bases are TGTGCCAGCTCACCGCCGGGACTAGCCAATGAGCAGTTCTTC. The chain uses TRBV18 and TRBJ2-1; 9 bases are a match to TRBD2. Per the germline V gene, CDR1 is KGHSH and CDR2 is LQKENI. The CDR3 loop spans 14 amino acids. The J segment lost 6 bases and the V segment lost 3 bases, leaving 3 bases of the junction unmatched.

The V gene is TRBV29-1, the J gene TRBJ2-7; 8 nucleotides match TRBD1. The germline gives CDR1 SQVTM, CDR2 ANQGSEA. The CDR3 consists of 13 residues. Losses at the gene ends were 5 bases for V and 0 bases for J; bases not matched to a gene: 3. Here the CDR3 reads CSVRTGSSYEQYF. The CDR3 region has the DNA TGCAGCGTTCGGACAGGGAGCTCCTACGAGCAGTACTTC.

This chain joins TRBV28 and TRBJ2-5; 9 nucleotides align to TRBD2. CDR3 size: 17 residues. Looked up from germline, CDR1 is MDHEN and CDR2 is SYDVKM. After removal of 5 bases from V and 5 bases from J, the junction contained 15 bases not matched to a gene. The DNA for the CDR3 is TGTGCCAGCAGTCCCTGGGGAGCGGGAGGCCGGGGCGAGACCCAGTACTTC. Translating gives CASSPWGAGGRGETQYF.

CDR3 nucleotide sequence: TGTGCCAGCAGAAACTTGGCCTTCACTAAGCCCCAGCATTTT. Residues: CASRNLAFTKPQHF. The chain combines TRBV28 with TRBJ1-5; D unclear. This CDR3 comprises 14 residues. V shed 6 bases and J shed 8 bases, with 17 bases lying between them. Germline CDR1 and CDR2: MDHEN and SYDVKM.

The CDR3 loop is CASSLSYNEQFF. The CDR3 bases are TGTGCCAGCAGCTTATCGTACAATGAGCAGTTCTTC. The rearrangement links TRBV5-6 to TRBJ2-1; D unresolved. From germline, CDR1 is SGHDT and CDR2 YYEEEE. V lost 2 bases to trimming and J lost 4 bases, with 4 bases between them. The CDR3 loop spans 12 amino acids.

For this clone: At the DNA level, this CDR3 is encoded by other sequences in the same sample as well. This chain connects TRBV7-2 to TRBJ2-3; D unresolved. Trimming took off 2 bases at V and 6 bases at J, with 12 bases between the two ends. The CDR3 has 14 amino acids. Germline CDR1 and CDR2: SGHTA and FQGNSA. Here the CDR3 reads CASSLSLALDTQYF. CDR3 DNA: TGTGCCAGCAGCTTATCGTTAGCCCTGGATACGCAGTATTTT.

V is TRBV7-6 and J is TRBJ2-1, with 7 bases matching TRBD2. This CDR3 region has 17 residues. The V and J ends lost 5 bases and 4 bases, in that order; junction bases with no gene match: 14. CDR1 is SGHVS, CDR2 FNYEAQ, per germline. This chain's CDR3 is CASSPWATSTDYNEQFF. The CDR3, as DNA: TGTGCCAGCAGCCCGTGGGCGACTAGCACAGATTACAATGAGCAGTTCTTC.

CDR3 DNA: TGTGCCATCAGTAAGGGACAGGGGACGATCTACGAGCAGTACTTC. Residues: CAISKGQGTIYEQYF. V and J are TRBV10-3 and TRBJ2-7; the match to TRBD1 covers 10 bases. V lost 5 bases and J lost 3; bases outside the gene matches: 7. CDR3 length: 15 residues. Looked up from germline, CDR1 is ENHRY and CDR2 is SYGVKD.

The chain carries TRBV7-3 and TRBJ2-2; 8 bases agree with TRBD1. The J segment lost 7 bases and the V segment lost 5 bases, leaving 9 bases of the junction unmatched. This CDR3 is built from 15 residues. CDR1 and CDR2 (germline): SGHTA, FQGTGA. The CDR3: CASSPQTGAGGELFF. The CDR3 DNA reads as TGTGCCAGCAGCCCTCAGACAGGGGCGGGCGGGGAGCTGTTTTTT.

This rearrangement joins TRBV3-1 (or the pseudogene TRBV3-2) to TRBJ1-4, with D hard to call. CDR1 and CDR2 from the germline V gene are LGHDT and YNNKEL (reference sequence). The CDR3 has 15 residues. The V gene lost 4 bases and the J gene lost 5 bases, with 14 bases spanning the gap. CDR3 amino acids: CASSPPGQWNEKLFF. The CDR3 DNA follows: TGTGCCAGCAGCCCTCCGGGTCAATGGAATGAAAAACTGTTTTTT.

The CDR3 here is CASSLGGQGSYGYTF. The CDR3 DNA is TGCGCCAGCAGCCTCGGGGGACAGGGCAGCTATGGCTACACCTTC. This rearrangement joins TRBV4-3 to TRBJ1-2, with 9 bases lining up with TRBD1. Germline trimming cut 4 bases from V and 4 bases from J; bases unmatched to any gene: 7. Per the germline V gene, CDR1 is LGHNA and CDR2 is YSLEER. The CDR3 length is 15 residues.

Only one count was recorded for this clone. J is TRBJ2-1 and V is TRBV28, with TRBD2 matching over 9 bases. V trimming: 6 bases; J trimming: 7 bases; junction bases outside the gene matches: 13. Germline V gene lookup returns CDR1 MDHEN and CDR2 SYDVKM. The CDR3 runs to 16 residues. The CDR3 spells CASRTFAGGPRNEQFF. DNA of the CDR3: TGTGCCAGCAGGACCTTTGCGGGAGGGCCGCGGAATGAGCAGTTCTTC.

This rearrangement joins TRBV4-2 to TRBJ1-6; D ambiguous. This CDR3 has 13 amino acids. The ends were cut back, 0 bases at V and 13 bases at J, with 10 bases in the middle. The germline V gene encodes CDR1 LGHNA and CDR2 YNFKEQ. The CDR3 loop reads CASSQDRPGPLHF. The CDR3 DNA sequence: TGTGCCAGCAGCCAAGATCGGCCCGGGCCCCTCCACTTT.

This chain connects TRBV7-8 to TRBJ1-5; TRBD1 matches at 8 bases. CDR1 SGHVS and CDR2 FQNEAQ come from the germline V gene. J lost 5 bases, V lost 0 bases, and 9 bases had no gene match. The CDR3 loop spans 17 amino acids. The CDR3 sequence: CASSLAFQDRVDQPQHF. The CDR3 coding sequence is TGTGCCAGCAGCTTAGCGTTTCAGGACAGGGTAGATCAGCCCCAGCATTTT. The full variable domain, completed using reference TRBV7-8 and TRBJ1-5, is GAGVSQSPRYKVAKRGQDVALRCDPISGHVSLFWYQQALGQGPEFLTYFQNEAQLDKSGLPSDRFFAERPEGSVSTLKIQRTQQEDSAVYLCASSLAFQDRVDQPQHFGDGTRLSIL.

This clone was observed a handful of times. The chain combines TRBV28 with TRBJ2-6, with D tentatively TRBD2 (5 bases). This CDR3 comprises 13 residues. Trimming pared 8 bases from V and 4 bases from J, leaving 9 bases between. CDR1 and CDR2 from the germline V gene are MDHEN and SYDVKM. This CDR3 reads CASVDSGANVLTF. The DNA for the CDR3 is TGTGCCAGCGTGGACTCGGGGGCCAACGTCCTGACTTTC.

The chain carries TRBV5-1 and TRBJ1-4, with 8 bases identical to TRBD1. The junction had 4 bases not matched to a gene; V was cut back by 2 bases and J by 7 bases. In germline, CDR1 is SGHRS, CDR2 YFSETQ. This CDR3 contains 14 residues. The DNA of the CDR3 is TGCGCCAGCAGCTTCGGACAGGGCATTGAAAAACTGTTTTTT. Protein sequence: CASSFGQGIEKLFF.

J is TRBJ2-7 and V is TRBV7-9; the match to TRBD1 covers 9 bases. J gave up 5 bases and V 11 bases, and 7 bases lay outside the gene matches. Germline V CDR1 and CDR2: SEHNR, FQNEAQ (reference sequence). The CDR3 has 12 amino acids. CDR3: CAAGQGYNEQYF. CDR3 DNA: TGTGCCGCGGGACAGGGTTACAACGAGCAGTACTTC.

The rearrangement uses TRBV4-2 and TRBJ1-4, with 7 bases matching TRBD1. V lost 2 bases and J lost 0; bases outside the gene matches: 3. The CDR3 covers 16 residues. CDR1 and CDR2 from the germline V gene are LGHNA and YNFKEQ. CDR3 DNA sequence: TGTGCCAGCAGCCAAAACAGGGGAGCAACTAATGAAAAACTGTTTTTT. It encodes CASSQNRGATNEKLFF.

The rearrangement joins TRBV7-2 to TRBJ2-5, with D perhaps matching TRBD1 (6 bases). From germline, CDR1 is SGHTA and CDR2 FQGNSA. Between the trimmed V and J ends, which lost 1 base and 1 base, there was a span of 16 bases. The CDR3 is 17 residues long. The CDR3 here is CASSLGWPRTAQETQYF. The CDR3 nucleotides read TGTGCCAGCAGCTTAGGTTGGCCCAGGACAGCCCAAGAGACCCAGTACTTC.

V and J are TRBV4-1 and TRBJ2-7; D gene uncertain. Trimming left V 4 bases short and J 3 bases short, with 13 bases between. Germline-derived CDR1 and CDR2 are MGHRA and YSYEKL. The CDR3 loop spans 14 amino acids. The CDR3 protein is CASSLLHPGYEQYF. CDR3 bases: TGCGCCAGCAGCCTCCTCCATCCGGGCTACGAGCAGTACTTC.